This section outlines one T cell receptor (beta chain) sequence together with its context. What this receptor recognizes is not known. The record has no base qualities; no much larger clone is one base away. This record belongs to a study of CD8+ T cells in alopecia areata (dated by TCRdb to between 2017 and 2018). Background on the whole study: The treated patients, all with moderate-to-severe alopecia areata, were enrolled in an open-label pilot trial of oral tofacitinib given at 5 to 10 mg twice daily. Tofacitinib was administered for 6 to 18 months, and 6 months of follow-up off drug were then conducted to assess delayed response and recurrence. To study T cell clonal expansion in alopecia areata, the researchers applied high-throughput TCRbeta sequencing to both the C3H/HeJ mouse model and human patients. Scalp tissue and sorted CD4+ and CD8+ peripheral blood T cells from patchy and totalis/universalis alopecia areata patients and from healthy controls were covered by human TCRbeta sequencing. Biopsies were taken from tofacitinib-treated patients at baseline and again at 4 and 24 weeks into treatment, and several of those patients also had a later scalp biopsy. Scalp clonality was compared across normal scalp (n=4), patchy alopecia areata scalp (n=8), and alopecia totalis/universalis scalp (n=8). RNA was obtained with the PAXgene miRNA kit for fixed scalp, the miRNeasy kit for PBMCs, and the RNeasy kit for mouse skin. TCRbeta CDR3 regions were amplified by immunoSEQ multiplex PCR using 35 Vbeta forward and 13 Jbeta reverse primers.

Points the paper makes about the study in general: Shared TCR sequences between patients were less evident than in mice, which may be partly attributable to HLA diversity in the patient population. Lesional scalp, especially in alopecia totalis/universalis, showed higher clonality and more expanded CD8+ clones than normal scalp, suggesting antigenic drive. Unlike mouse skin, where gammadelta T cells dominate, normal human skin contains resident alphabeta T cells that get sequenced too, which complicates analysis of the scalp TCR repertoire.

Reading from cysteine to phenylalanine, the CDR3 counts 10 amino acids. The retained sequence is limited to the CDR3, 30 bases, with the frame set at the first base. Trimming takes 8 bases from V and 1 base from J, and the germline ends sit 3 bases apart. The germline V gene provides CDR1 SNHLY and CDR2 FYNNEI. In the paper's terms, the time point label means: baseline before oral tofacitinib. Lesional scalp punch biopsies and peripheral blood were obtained from alopecia areata patients. PBMCs were separated by density centrifugation and stained for CD3, CD4 and CD8, after which CD4+ and CD8+ T cells were sorted on a FACSAria. Library method: the immunoSEQ multiplex PCR assay. RNA was extracted from all samples and reverse transcribed into cDNA, which served as template for TCR sequencing. First-strand cDNA was synthesized with SuperScript III using a 2:1 mix of oligo-dT and random hexamers. A synthetic immune receptor repertoire was used to assess amplification bias, and residual bias was removed computationally. The original pipeline was this. Raw reads were preprocessed to remove errors, and CDR3 was defined by IMGT conventions from the conserved cysteine to phenylalanine. To get clonality, Shannon entropy was normalized by log2 of the number of productive unique TCRs and the result was subtracted from 1. Whether scalp clones were CD4 or CD8 was inferred by matching scalp TCRbeta sequences against CD4 and CD8 repertoires sorted from blood. Sourced from immuneACCESS, this table was stored by TCRdb with only in-frame sequences that have V and J called. A share of the clones is absent; for the studies checked, an unresolved V gene accounts for under half, and the remainder has no known explanation. V and J calls and clone size are those listed in that table; D and trimming were worked out from the DNA. Recorded for this sample are roughly 150,000 clones; about 89% of them occurred a single time. Of the sample, approximately 16% is held by the ten largest clones.

The chain links TRBV2 with TRBJ2-7; the D gene is unclear. The sample here was CD8+ T cells sorted from blood, taken at week 0. The TCR sequence derives from a human donor with alopecia areata. For the CDR3, the sequence is CASESYEQYF. The bases read TGTGCCAGCGAGTCCTACGAGCAGTACTTC. The CDR3 plus the reference TRBV2 and TRBJ2-7 genes for the other parts give the full variable domain: EPEVTQTPSHQVTQMGQEVILRCVPISNHLYFYWYRQILGQKVEFLVSFYNNEISEKSEIFDDQFSVERPDGSNFTLKIRSTKLEDSAMYFCASESYEQYFGPGTRLTVT.